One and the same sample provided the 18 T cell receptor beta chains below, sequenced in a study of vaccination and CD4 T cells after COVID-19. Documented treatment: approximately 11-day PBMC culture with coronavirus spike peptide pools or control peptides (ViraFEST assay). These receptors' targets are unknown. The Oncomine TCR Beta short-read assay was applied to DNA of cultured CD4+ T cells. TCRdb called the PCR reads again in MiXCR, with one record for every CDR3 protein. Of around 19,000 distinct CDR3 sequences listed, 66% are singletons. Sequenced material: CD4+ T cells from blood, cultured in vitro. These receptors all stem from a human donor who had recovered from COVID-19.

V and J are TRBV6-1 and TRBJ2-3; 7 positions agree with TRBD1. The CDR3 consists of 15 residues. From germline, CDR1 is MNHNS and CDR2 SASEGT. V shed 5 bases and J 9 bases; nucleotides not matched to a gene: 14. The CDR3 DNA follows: TGTGCCAGCAGTCATCGGACAGGCCAGCGGCACACGCAGTATTTT. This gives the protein CASSHRTGQRHTQYF.

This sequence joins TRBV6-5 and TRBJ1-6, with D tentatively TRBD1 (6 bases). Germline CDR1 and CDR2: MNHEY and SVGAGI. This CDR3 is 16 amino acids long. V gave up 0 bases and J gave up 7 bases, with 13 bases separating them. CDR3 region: CASSYSWGAQNSPLHF. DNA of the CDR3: TGTGCCAGCAGTTACTCGTGGGGGGCGCAGAATTCACCCCTCCACTTT.

DNA of the CDR3: TGTGCCAGCAGCCCCAGGGACAGACCCTTAGAGCAGTACTTC. It specifies CASSPRDRPLEQYF. This chain uses TRBV7-9 with TRBJ2-7; TRBD1 matches at 7 bases. Germline values: CDR1 SEHNR, CDR2 FQNEAQ (reference sequence). J gave up 7 bases and V 5 bases, and 11 bases lay outside the gene matches. There are 14 residues in the CDR3.

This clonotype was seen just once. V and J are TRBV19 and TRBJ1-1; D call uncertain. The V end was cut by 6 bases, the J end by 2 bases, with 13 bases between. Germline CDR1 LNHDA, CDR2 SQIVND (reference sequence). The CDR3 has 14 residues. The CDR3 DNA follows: TGTGCCAGTAGCGTTAACATGCTAAACACTGAAGCTTTCTTT. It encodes CASSVNMLNTEAFF.

The CDR3 region has the DNA TGTGCCTGGAGTGTTTTGGGCACGCAGTATTTT. Amino acids: CAWSVLGTQYF. The rearrangement joins TRBV30 to TRBJ2-3; D gene uncertain. V lost 0 bases and J 9 bases, leaving 7 bases between the germline ends. This CDR3 contains 11 residues. Germline V CDR1 and CDR2: GTSNPN, SVGIG (reference sequence). The whole variable domain, filled in from reference TRBV30 and TRBJ2-3, reads SQTIHQWPATLVQPVGSPLSLECTVEGTSNPNLYWYRQAAGRGLQLLFYSVGIGQISSEVPQNLSASRPQDRQFILSSKKLLLSDSGFYLCAWSVLGTQYFGPGTRLTVL.

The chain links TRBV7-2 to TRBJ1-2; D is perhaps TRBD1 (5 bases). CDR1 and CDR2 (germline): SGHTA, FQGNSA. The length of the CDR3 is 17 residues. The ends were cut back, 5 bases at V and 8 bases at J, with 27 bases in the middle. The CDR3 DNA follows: TGTGCCAGCAGCCCCGGCGGGAGGAGGGGTCCTTTGGGCGGCTACACCTTC. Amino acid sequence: CASSPGGRRGPLGGYTF. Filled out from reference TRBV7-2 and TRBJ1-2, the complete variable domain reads GAGVSQSPSNKVTEKGKDVELRCDPISGHTALYWYRQSLGQGLEFLIYFQGNSAPDKSGLPSDRFSAERTGGSVSTLTIQRTQQEDSAVYLCASSPGGRRGPLGGYTFGSGTRLTVV.

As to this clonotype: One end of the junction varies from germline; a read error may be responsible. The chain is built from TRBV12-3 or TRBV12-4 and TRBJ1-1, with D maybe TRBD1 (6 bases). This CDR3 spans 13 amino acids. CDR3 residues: CAGSRTGTTEAFF. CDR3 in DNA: TGTGCCGGCAGTCGCACAGGGACCACTGAAGCTTTCTTT.

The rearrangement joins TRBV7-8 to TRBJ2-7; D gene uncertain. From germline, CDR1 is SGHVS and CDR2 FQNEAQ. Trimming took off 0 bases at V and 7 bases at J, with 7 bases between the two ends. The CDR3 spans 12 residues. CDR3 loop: CASSLAGGEQYF. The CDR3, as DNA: TGTGCCAGCAGCTTAGCTGGTGGGGAGCAGTACTTC.

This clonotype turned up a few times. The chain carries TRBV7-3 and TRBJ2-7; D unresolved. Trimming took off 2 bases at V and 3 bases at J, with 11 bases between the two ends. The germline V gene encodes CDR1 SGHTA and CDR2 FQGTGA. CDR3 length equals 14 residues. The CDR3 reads CASSLFHGDYEQYF. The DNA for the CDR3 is TGTGCCAGCAGCTTATTCCACGGAGACTACGAGCAGTACTTC.

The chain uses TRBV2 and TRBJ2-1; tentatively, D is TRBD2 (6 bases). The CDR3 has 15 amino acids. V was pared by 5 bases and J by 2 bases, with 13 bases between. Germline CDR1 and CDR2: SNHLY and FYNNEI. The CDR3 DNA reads TGTGCCAGCAGTAGCTCCGGGAGCCCCTACAATGAGCAGTTCTTC. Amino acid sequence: CASSSSGSPYNEQFF.

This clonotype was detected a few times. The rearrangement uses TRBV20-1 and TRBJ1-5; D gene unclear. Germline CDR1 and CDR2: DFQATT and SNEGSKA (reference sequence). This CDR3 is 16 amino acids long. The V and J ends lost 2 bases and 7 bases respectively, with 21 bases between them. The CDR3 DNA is TGCAGTGCTAGATCCCAGGTTGGAGGTACTATACAGCCCCAGCATTTT. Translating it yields CSARSQVGGTIQPQHF.

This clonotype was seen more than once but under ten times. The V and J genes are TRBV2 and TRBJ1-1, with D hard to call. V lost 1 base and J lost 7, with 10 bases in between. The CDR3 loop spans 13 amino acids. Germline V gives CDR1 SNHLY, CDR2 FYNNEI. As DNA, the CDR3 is TGTGCCAGCAGTGAAGGGAGTTCGGGTGAAGCTTTCTTT. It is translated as CASSEGSSGEAFF.

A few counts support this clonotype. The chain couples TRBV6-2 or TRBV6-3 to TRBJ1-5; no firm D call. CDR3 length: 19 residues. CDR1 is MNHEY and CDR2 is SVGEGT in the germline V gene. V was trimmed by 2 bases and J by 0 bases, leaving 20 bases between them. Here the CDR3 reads CASSYRFTQNPYSNQPQHF. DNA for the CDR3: TGTGCCAGCAGTTACCGTTTTACTCAAAACCCCTATAGCAATCAGCCCCAGCATTTT.

The CDR3 DNA sequence: TGTGCCAGCAGTTCAACATATCTACGCGAGCAGTACTTC. It translates to CASSSTYLREQYF. The J gene is TRBJ2-7, the V gene TRBV6-2 or TRBV6-3; D is ambiguous. The CDR3 runs to 13 residues. Looked up from germline, CDR1 is MNHEY and CDR2 is SVGEGT. V lost 4 bases to trimming and J lost 6 bases, with 13 bases between them.

The CDR3 DNA is TGTGCCAGCAGCCCCCTAATTAGGAGTAGGGAGGGCACAGATACGCAGTATTTT. Protein product: CASSPLIRSREGTDTQYF. The V and J genes are TRBV11-2 and TRBJ2-3, with a possible D match to TRBD2 (6 bases). The CDR3 runs to 18 residues. Per germline, CDR1 SGHAT and CDR2 FQNNGV. V lost 5 bases and J 1 base, leaving 22 bases between the germline ends.

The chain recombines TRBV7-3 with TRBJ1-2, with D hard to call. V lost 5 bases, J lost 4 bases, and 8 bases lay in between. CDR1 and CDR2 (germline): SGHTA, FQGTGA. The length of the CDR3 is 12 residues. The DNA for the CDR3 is TGTGCCAGCAGCGACGGCGTCTATGGCTACACCTTC. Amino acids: CASSDGVYGYTF.

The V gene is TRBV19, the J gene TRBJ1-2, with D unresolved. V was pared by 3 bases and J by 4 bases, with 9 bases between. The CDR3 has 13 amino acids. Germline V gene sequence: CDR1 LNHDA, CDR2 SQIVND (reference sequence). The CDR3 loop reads CASSMLGSYGYTF. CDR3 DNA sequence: TGTGCCAGTAGTATGCTGGGGTCCTATGGCTACACCTTC.

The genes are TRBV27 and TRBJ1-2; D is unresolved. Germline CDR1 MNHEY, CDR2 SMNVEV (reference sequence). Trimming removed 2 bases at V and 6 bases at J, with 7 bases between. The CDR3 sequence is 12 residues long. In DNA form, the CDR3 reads TGTGCCAGCAGTTTACGGGGTGATGGCTACACCTTC. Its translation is CASSLRGDGYTF.